The 16 T cell receptor beta chains below were found in one sample sequenced in a study of shared clonotypes between healthy human individuals. Data came from immunoSEQ multiplex PCR; TCRdb stores just in-frame clones and leaves some out. Here the sample spans about 2.1 million clones, 85% to 95% being singletons. As defined, naive CD8 cells were CD45RO-negative and positively selected for CCR7, with terminally differentiated effector memory CD45RA+ cells excluded. Sequenced: naive CD8+ T cells from PBMCs. Receptors originate from a man aged 18 to 29 in good health. Some clones in this sample may be carry-over from other donors' samples.

The chain uses TRBV19 and TRBJ2-5, with D hard to call. Germline V CDR1 and CDR2: LNHDA, SQIVND (reference sequence). Trimming removed 9 bases at V and 2 bases at J, with 7 bases between. The CDR3 consists of 11 residues. Written as DNA, the CDR3 is TGTGCCAGCGAATGGCAAGAGACCCAGTACTTC. Amino acids: CASEWQETQYF.

This chain connects TRBV13 to TRBJ1-2, with 7 bases fitting TRBD1. Germline V lookup: CDR1 PRHDT, CDR2 FYEKMQ (reference sequence). The CDR3 is 13 amino acids. Trimming cost V 5 bases and J 6 bases; bases outside gene matches: 6. DNA for the CDR3: TGTGCCAGCAGCCTCGACAGGGATCATGGCTACACCTTC. Encoded protein: CASSLDRDHGYTF.

V is TRBV10-3 and J is TRBJ1-1; 10 bases align to TRBD1. V was pared by 6 bases and J by 4 bases, with 8 bases of the junction left unmatched. The CDR3 runs to 15 residues. Germline lookup yields CDR1 ENHRY and CDR2 SYGVKD. In DNA, the CDR3 is TGTGCCATCAGCCCAGGACAGGGGGTAGTCACTGAAGCTTTCTTT. Protein sequence: CAISPGQGVVTEAFF.

This clone was seen once. The chain has TRBV10-3 and TRBJ2-4; D possibly corresponds to TRBD1 (6 bases). Germline CDR1 is ENHRY and CDR2 is SYGVKD. Trimming took 3 bases from V and 2 from J, leaving 17 bases between them. CDR3 length: 17 residues. In DNA form, the CDR3 reads TGTGCCATCAGTGACTCCACAGGGTTGGAATCCAAAAACATTCAGTACTTC. It encodes CAISDSTGLESKNIQYF.

V is TRBV30 and J is TRBJ2-5, with TRBD1 matching over 7 bases. The CDR3 runs to 11 residues. Germline CDR1 is GTSNPN and CDR2 is SVGIG (reference sequence). The V and J ends lost 8 bases and 7 bases, in that order; junction bases with no gene match: 7. CDR3 nucleotide sequence: TGTGCCGTCGACAGGGTCGGGACCCAGTACTTC. It specifies CAVDRVGTQYF.

The V gene is TRBV6-5, the J gene TRBJ2-7; 8 nucleotides line up with TRBD1. The germline gives CDR1 MNHEY, CDR2 SVGAGI. This CDR3 is built from 16 residues. V lost 4 bases and J lost 1; bases outside the gene matches: 9. The DNA of the CDR3 is TGTGCCAGCAGTTTCCGACAGGGGCCCGAATCCTACGAGCAGTACTTC. It codes for CASSFRQGPESYEQYF.

This chain joins TRBV7-9 and TRBJ2-2, with 8 positions matching TRBD1. V gave up 3 bases and J gave up 4 bases; unmatched junction bases: 4. The CDR3 length is 15 residues. CDR1 and CDR2 (germline): SEHNR, FQNEAQ (reference sequence). The CDR3 reads CASSFQGASTGELFF. The CDR3 DNA reads as TGTGCCAGCAGCTTTCAGGGGGCGAGCACCGGGGAGCTGTTTTTT.

This rearrangement joins TRBV7-2 to TRBJ2-3; D ambiguous. V was cut by 5 bases and J by 4 bases, with 7 bases left in between. Germline V gene data show CDR1 as SGHTA and CDR2 as FQGNSA. The CDR3 consists of 12 residues. CDR3 sequence (DNA): TGTGCCAGCAGCGTGTCCCCAGATACGCAGTATTTT. This codes for CASSVSPDTQYF.

The chain has TRBV10-3 and TRBJ2-5; D may match TRBD1 or TRBD2 (5 bases each). Trimming left V 3 bases short and J 5 bases short, with 13 bases between. In germline, CDR1 is ENHRY, CDR2 SYGVKD. This CDR3 has 14 amino acids. The CDR3 spells CAISDRGPGETQYF. CDR3 nucleotide sequence: TGTGCCATCAGTGATCGGGGACCCGGGGAGACCCAGTACTTC.

The chain recombines TRBV28 with TRBJ2-7, with 7 positions matching TRBD2. Unmatched junction bases numbered 29, after V lost 8 bases and J lost 7 bases. Germline assignment: CDR1 MDHEN and CDR2 SYDVKM. CDR3 size: 19 residues. Written as DNA, the CDR3 is TGTGCCAGCTTCACTGGGGGAGGGGCGATCAATTCCATCACGGGGGAGCAGTACTTC. Its protein is CASFTGGGAINSITGEQYF. Complete variable domain (other parts from reference TRBV28 and TRBJ2-7): DVKVTQSSRYLVKRTGEKVFLECVQDMDHENMFWYRQDPGLGLRLIYFSYDVKMKEKGDIPEGYSVSREKKERFSLILESASTNQTSMYLCASFTGGGAINSITGEQYFGPGTRLTVT.

V is TRBV7-9 and J is TRBJ2-5; unclear D gene. Trimming took off 4 bases at V and 5 bases at J, with 11 bases between the two ends. There are 13 residues in the CDR3. Germline-derived CDR1 and CDR2 are SEHNR and FQNEAQ (reference sequence). In DNA form, the CDR3 reads TGTGCCAGCAGCTACGGACCTCAGGAGACCCAGTACTTC. This encodes CASSYGPQETQYF.

V and J are TRBV27 and TRBJ1-4; D might be TRBD1 (5 bases). The CDR3 extends over 17 amino acids. Trimming shortened V by 5 bases and J by 7 bases, and 23 bases separated the two germline ends. Germline V lookup: CDR1 MNHEY, CDR2 SMNVEV (reference sequence). In nucleotides, the CDR3 is TGTGCCAGCAGTCCCGGGACGGTAATAGGGTGGCGTGAAAAACTGTTTTTT. Amino acids: CASSPGTVIGWREKLFF.

This chain joins TRBV28 and TRBJ1-4, with no clear D. Germline CDR1 MDHEN, CDR2 SYDVKM. This CDR3 comprises 16 residues. V was pared by 6 bases and J by 10 bases, with 24 bases between. The DNA for the CDR3 is TGTGCCAGCAGCCCGCCCGCGGGAAGGGATAAAGTAAAACTGTTTTTT. Its translation: CASSPPAGRDKVKLFF. Drawing the rest from reference TRBV28 and TRBJ1-4, the complete variable domain is DVKVTQSSRYLVKRTGEKVFLECVQDMDHENMFWYRQDPGLGLRLIYFSYDVKMKEKGDIPEGYSVSREKKERFSLILESASTNQTSMYLCASSPPAGRDKVKLFFGSGTQLSVL.

This clone has a single count. The chain combines TRBV13 with TRBJ2-2, with 8 nucleotides matching TRBD1. The CDR3 is made up of 16 amino acids. Germline V gives CDR1 PRHDT, CDR2 FYEKMQ (reference sequence). With V trimmed by 0 bases and J by 7 bases, 7 bases remained unmatched. The CDR3 DNA sequence: TGTGCCAGCAGCTTAGGCAACAGGGGGGCGGTCGGGGAGCTGTTTTTT. Translating it yields CASSLGNRGAVGELFF.

This clone showed up just once. The genes are TRBV27 and TRBJ1-5; TRBD1 matches at 9 bases. The CDR3 spans 15 residues. Germline V gene lookup returns CDR1 MNHEY and CDR2 SMNVEV (reference sequence). The V segment lost 5 bases and the J segment 2 bases; nucleotides outside the gene matches: 4. The DNA of the CDR3 is TGTGCCAGCAGTACACAGGGGGCTGGCAATCAGCCCCAGCATTTT. Encoded protein: CASSTQGAGNQPQHF.

The V call is TRBV14, the J call TRBJ2-1; TRBD2 agrees at 11 bases. V dropped 9 bases and J dropped 4; count of bases not matched to a gene: 8. CDR1 is SGHDN, CDR2 FVKESK, per germline. The CDR3 covers 15 residues. The CDR3: CARCTTSGRYNEQFF. The CDR3, as DNA: TGTGCCAGATGTACCACTAGCGGGAGATACAATGAGCAGTTCTTC.